Listed below are T cell receptor beta chains from one sample, sequenced in a study of early T cells in non-severe SARS-CoV-2 infection. MiXCR, applied by TCRdb to the 5' RACE reads, yields one record per CDR3 protein. The sample consists of fewer than 85,000 distinct CDR3 sequences, approximately 11% of them appearing once. The starting material was whole blood, obtained at baseline. The source is an adult who was a healthcare worker with PCR-confirmed SARS-CoV-2 infection or an uninfected control (not recorded which). The CDR3 runs from the conserved cysteine through the conserved F or W. The D gene is left open where the match is weak. The size field is filled for only some rows; it gives once, few, many or a size class.

j_call d_call v_call clone_size cdr3_nt cdr3_aa
TRBJ1-1 . TRBV5-4 once TGTGCCAGCAGCTTGGAAATGGGCACTGAAGCTTTCTTT CASSLEMGTEAFF
TRBJ2-3 TRBD1 TRBV11-3 few TGTGCCAGCAGCTTTTCTGCAGGGGGCGGGCTGTATTTT CASSFSAGGGLYF
TRBJ2-7 TRBD1 TRBV29-1 many TGCAGCGTTTGGACAGGGGCCCACGAGCAGTACTTC CSVWTGAHEQYF
TRBJ2-1 . TRBV11-2 . TGTGCCAGCAGCCGGATCAGGGACTCTCGATATTACAATGAGCAGTTCTTC CASSRIRDSRYYNEQFF
TRBJ2-7 . TRBV3-1 . TGTGCCAGCAGCCAGGCCCCCTTTCTAGAGCAGTACTTC CASSQAPFLEQYF
TRBJ2-3 TRBD2 TRBV29-1 few TGCAGCGTTGATGCGGGGGGAAACACAGATACGCAGTATTTT CSVDAGGNTDTQYF
TRBJ2-1 TRBD1 TRBV6-6 few TGTGCCAGCAGTTACCCTCAGGGGGATGAGCAGTTCTTC CASSYPQGDEQFF
TRBJ1-2 . TRBV29-1 . TGCAGCGTGGGACCGGGGGGATTAATCGATGGCTACACCTTC CSVGPGGLIDGYTF
TRBJ2-2 . TRBV29-1 . TGCAGCGTTGAACCAAAGTTACGCCCCGGGGAGCTGTTTTTT CSVEPKLRPGELFF
TRBJ1-4 TRBD1 TRBV5-4 many TGTGCCAGCAGCCTTCGACAGGGTCCGAATGAAAAACTGTTTTTT CASSLRQGPNEKLFF
TRBJ1-1 TRBD1 TRBV20-1 . TGCAGTGCCCTACTAAACACAGGGGAAGGCGATGCTTTCTTT CSALLNTGEGDAFF
TRBJ1-4 . TRBV6-6 many TGTGCCAGCAGCCTCGCGCAGGGTCACGAAAAACTGTTTTTT CASSLAQGHEKLFF
TRBJ2-7 TRBD2 TRBV30 few TGTGCCTGGAGAGGTACTAGCGGGGTCGCCTACGAGCAGTACTTC CAWRGTSGVAYEQYF
TRBJ1-1 . TRBV6-5 few TGTGCCAGCAGGGATTGGACCGGCCAGAACACTGAAGCTTTCTTT CASRDWTGQNTEAFF
TRBJ1-1 . TRBV7-9 many TGTGCCAGCAGCTTAATACAGAACACTGAAGCTTTCTTT CASSLIQNTEAFF
TRBJ1-3 . TRBV3-1 few TGTGCCAGCAGCCCTTTTTCTGGAAACACCATATATTTT CASSPFSGNTIYF
TRBJ2-5 . TRBV28 few TGTGCCAGCAGGCCTCAGGGAAGAGGCGAGACCCAGTACTTC CASRPQGRGETQYF
TRBJ2-3 . TRBV27 . TGTGCCAGCAGTATCACCGGGACTTTCAGCACAGATACGCAGTATTTT CASSITGTFSTDTQYF
TRBJ1-2 TRBD1 TRBV4-1 few TGCGCCAGCAGCCAAGACCGGTACCGGACAGGTCAGGCGAATTTATATGGCTACACCTTC CASSQDRYRTGQANLYGYTF
TRBJ2-2 . TRBV28 once TGTGCCAGCAGGTATAGGGGGGAGCTGTTTTTT CASRYRGELFF
TRBJ1-1 . TRBV6-4 . TGTGCCAGCAGTGAAGGGGTTAGCACTGAAGCTTTCTTT CASSEGVSTEAFF
TRBJ1-2 . TRBV11-2 few TGTGCCAGCAGCTTAGGACCCCAGGGGAGGTGGAATGGCTACACCTTC CASSLGPQGRWNGYTF